This entry is about one T cell receptor beta chain. The record originates from a study of T cell changes during pregnancy in multiple sclerosis. Method: immunoSEQ multiplex PCR; TCRdb's copy keeps in-frame clones and lacks some. The sample lists roughly 100,000 clones; approximately 91% were seen once. This material consisted of peripheral blood, taken in the second trimester of pregnancy. The TCR sequence derives from a female donor with multiple sclerosis, enrolled in a pregnancy study.

The CDR3 coding sequence is TGCGCCAGCAGCTTGGGCCGGGTCCATGATGGGGCCAACGTCCTGACTTTC. This encodes CASSLGRVHDGANVLTF. V and J are TRBV5-1 and TRBJ2-6; the D is unclear. Germline V gene lookup returns CDR1 SGHRS and CDR2 YFSETQ. The CDR3 spans 17 residues. Trimming cost V 0 bases and J 3 bases, with 13 bases left between them. Filled out from reference TRBV5-1 and TRBJ2-6, the complete variable domain reads KAGVTQTPRYLIKTRGQQVTLSCSPISGHRSVSWYQQTPGQGLQFLFEYFSETQRNKGNFPGRFSGRQFSNSRSEMNVSTLELGDSALYLCASSLGRVHDGANVLTFGAGSRLTVL.